A selection of T cell receptor gamma chains follows, all from one sample in a study of Vδ1+ human thymocytes. TCRdb reanalysed the multiplex PCR reads via CATT. The sample consists of tens of thousands of gamma-chain clones, around 21% of them appearing once. Sequencing was done on a sample of Vdelta1+ gamma-delta thymocytes from the thymus. Receptors originate from a girl less than two years old who had congenital heart surgery. Each CDR3 is given without its conserved first and last residue.

v_call: TRGV2
j_call: TRGJP2
cdr3_aa: ATWIPYSSDWIKT

v_call: TRGV9
j_call: TRGJ1/TRGJ2
cdr3_aa: ALWEVCKKL

v_call: TRGV9
j_call: TRGJ1/TRGJ2
cdr3_aa: ALWEAEIYYKKL

v_call: TRGV5
j_call: TRGJ1/TRGJ2
cdr3_aa: ATWDRPNYKKL

v_call: TRGV4
j_call: TRGJ1/TRGJ2
cdr3_aa: ATWDHLAAL

v_call: TRGV4
j_call: TRGJ1/TRGJ2
cdr3_aa: ATWDGGYKKL

v_call: TRGV9
j_call: TRGJ1/TRGJ2
cdr3_aa: ALWEDVYYKKL

v_call: TRGV9
j_call: TRGJ1/TRGJ2
cdr3_aa: ALWEVHVNYKKL

v_call: TRGV9
j_call: TRGJ1/TRGJ2
cdr3_aa: ALWEVTPTGDYKKL

v_call: TRGV9
j_call: TRGJ1/TRGJ2
cdr3_aa: ALWEPNYYKKL

v_call: TRGV4
j_call: TRGJ1/TRGJ2
cdr3_aa: ATWDGLLWEYKKL

v_call: TRGV9
j_call: TRGJ1/TRGJ2
cdr3_aa: ALWDLEIKKL

v_call: TRGV4
j_call: TRGJ1/TRGJ2
cdr3_aa: ATWVGNKKL

v_call: TRGV9
j_call: TRGJ1/TRGJ2
cdr3_aa: ALFWSYKKL

v_call: TRGV4
j_call: TRGJ1/TRGJ2
cdr3_aa: ATWGPYYYKKL

v_call: TRGV3
j_call: TRGJ1/TRGJ2
cdr3_aa: ATWDSHPIYYKKL

v_call: TRGV9
j_call: TRGJP1
cdr3_aa: ALWDGTTGWFKI

v_call: TRGV3
j_call: TRGJ1/TRGJ2
cdr3_aa: ATWDGREYKKL

v_call: TRGV3
j_call: TRGJP2
cdr3_aa: ATWDRPPSSDWIKT

v_call: TRGV3
j_call: TRGJ1/TRGJ2
cdr3_aa: ATWDRPVSYKKL

v_call: TRGV5
j_call: TRGJ1/TRGJ2
cdr3_aa: ATWDRFVYYKKL

v_call: TRGV9
j_call: TRGJ1/TRGJ2
cdr3_aa: ALWEVNYKKL

v_call: TRGV9
j_call: TRGJ1/TRGJ2
cdr3_aa: ALWRLAEKL

v_call: TRGV9
j_call: TRGJ1/TRGJ2
cdr3_aa: ALWDYRRGYKKL

v_call: TRGV3
j_call: TRGJ1/TRGJ2
cdr3_aa: ATWLMDYKKL

v_call: TRGV4
j_call: TRGJP
cdr3_aa: ATWDGRKIEELGKKIKV

v_call: TRGV9
j_call: TRGJ1/TRGJ2
cdr3_aa: ALWEVREVIRKL

v_call: TRGV4
j_call: TRGJ1/TRGJ2
cdr3_aa: ATWDGPVNYYKKL

v_call: TRGV4
j_call: TRGJ1/TRGJ2
cdr3_aa: ATWGGPLYYKKL

v_call: TRGV8
j_call: TRGJ1/TRGJ2
cdr3_aa: ATWDIPNYKKL

v_call: TRGV2
j_call: TRGJP2
cdr3_aa: ATWDAPGSDWIKT

v_call: TRGV8
j_call: TRGJ1/TRGJ2
cdr3_aa: ATWDDDYIPL

v_call: TRGV2
j_call: TRGJ1/TRGJ2
cdr3_aa: ATWDGIDYYKKL

v_call: TRGV2
j_call: TRGJ1/TRGJ2
cdr3_aa: ATWDYNYYKKL

v_call: TRGV2
j_call: TRGJP2
cdr3_aa: ATWAEYSSDWIKT

v_call: TRGV3
j_call: TRGJP2
cdr3_aa: ATWDPGGSDWIKT

v_call: TRGV9
j_call: TRGJ1/TRGJ2
cdr3_aa: ALWRNYKKL

v_call: TRGV9
j_call: TRGJ1/TRGJ2
cdr3_aa: ALWEASKKL

v_call: TRGV3
j_call: TRGJ1/TRGJ2
cdr3_aa: ATWDRPFYKKL

v_call: TRGV3
j_call: TRGJ1/TRGJ2
cdr3_aa: ATWDGPPGYKKL

v_call: TRGV3
j_call: TRGJ1/TRGJ2
cdr3_aa: ATWAYSTGKL